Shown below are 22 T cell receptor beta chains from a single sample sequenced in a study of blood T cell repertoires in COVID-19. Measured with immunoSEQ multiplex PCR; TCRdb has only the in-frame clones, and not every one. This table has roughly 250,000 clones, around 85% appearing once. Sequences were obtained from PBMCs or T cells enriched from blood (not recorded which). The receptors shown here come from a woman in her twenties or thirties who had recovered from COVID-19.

CDR3 region: CASSVPGGRNYGYTF. CDR3 nucleotide sequence: TGTGCCAGCAGCGTGCCAGGGGGCCGGAACTATGGCTACACCTTC. The chain carries TRBV28 and TRBJ1-2; TRBD1 aligns across 8 bases. With 6 bases clipped from V and 2 bases from J, the junction kept 8 bases outside the gene matches. The CDR3 length is 15 residues. Germline-derived CDR1 and CDR2 are MDHEN and SYDVKM.

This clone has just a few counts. The CDR3 DNA reads as TGTGCCAGCAGCTCCGGACAGGGGGATCAGCCCCAGCATTTT. This encodes CASSSGQGDQPQHF. The rearrangement joins TRBV7-2 to TRBJ1-5; 10 bases fit TRBD1. The germline V gene has CDR1 SGHTA and CDR2 FQGNSA. Trimming removed 4 bases from V and 5 bases from J; junction bases left unmatched: 2. The CDR3 loop spans 14 amino acids.

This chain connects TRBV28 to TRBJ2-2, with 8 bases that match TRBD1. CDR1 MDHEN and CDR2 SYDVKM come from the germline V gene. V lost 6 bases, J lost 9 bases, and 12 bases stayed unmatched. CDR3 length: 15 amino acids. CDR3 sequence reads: CASSLPGQDLRELFF. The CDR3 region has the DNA TGTGCCAGCAGCCTGCCGGGACAGGACCTCCGGGAGCTGTTTTTT.

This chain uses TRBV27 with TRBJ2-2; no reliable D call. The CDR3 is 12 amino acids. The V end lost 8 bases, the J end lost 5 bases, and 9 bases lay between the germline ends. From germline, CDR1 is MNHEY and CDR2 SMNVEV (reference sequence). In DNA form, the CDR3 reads TGTGCCAGCGGCCCCTTAACCGGGGAGCTGTTTTTT. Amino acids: CASGPLTGELFF.

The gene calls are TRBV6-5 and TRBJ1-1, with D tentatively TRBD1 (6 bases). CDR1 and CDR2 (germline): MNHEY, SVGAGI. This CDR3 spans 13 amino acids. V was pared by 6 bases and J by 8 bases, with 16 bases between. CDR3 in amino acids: CASRNLQGYEAFF. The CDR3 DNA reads TGTGCCAGCAGGAATTTACAGGGCTACGAAGCTTTCTTT.

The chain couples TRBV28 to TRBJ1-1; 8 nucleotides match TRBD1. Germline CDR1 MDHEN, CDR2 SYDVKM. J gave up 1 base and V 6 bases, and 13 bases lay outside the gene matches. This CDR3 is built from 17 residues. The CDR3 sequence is CASSSPGDRWPNTEAFF. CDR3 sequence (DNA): TGTGCCAGCAGCTCCCCCGGGGACAGGTGGCCGAACACTGAAGCTTTCTTT.

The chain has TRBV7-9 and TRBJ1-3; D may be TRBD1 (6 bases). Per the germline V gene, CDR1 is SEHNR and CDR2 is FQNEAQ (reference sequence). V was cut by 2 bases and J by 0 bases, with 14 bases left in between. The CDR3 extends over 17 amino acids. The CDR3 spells CASSLRFRQDSGNTIYF. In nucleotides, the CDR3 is TGTGCCAGCAGCTTACGTTTTCGACAGGACTCTGGAAACACCATATATTTT.

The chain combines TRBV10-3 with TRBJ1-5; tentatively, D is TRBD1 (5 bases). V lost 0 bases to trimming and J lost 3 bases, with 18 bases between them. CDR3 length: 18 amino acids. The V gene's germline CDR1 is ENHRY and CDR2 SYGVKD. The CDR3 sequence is CAISESVGLGGVNQPQHF. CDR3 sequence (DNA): TGTGCCATCAGTGAGTCGGTGGGCTTGGGAGGGGTCAATCAGCCCCAGCATTTT.

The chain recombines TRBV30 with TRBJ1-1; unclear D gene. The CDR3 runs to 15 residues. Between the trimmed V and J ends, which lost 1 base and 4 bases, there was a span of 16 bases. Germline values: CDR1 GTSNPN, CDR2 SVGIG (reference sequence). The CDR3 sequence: CAWSERLTGGTEAFF. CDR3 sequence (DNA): TGTGCCTGGAGTGAGAGGCTGACGGGAGGCACTGAAGCTTTCTTT.

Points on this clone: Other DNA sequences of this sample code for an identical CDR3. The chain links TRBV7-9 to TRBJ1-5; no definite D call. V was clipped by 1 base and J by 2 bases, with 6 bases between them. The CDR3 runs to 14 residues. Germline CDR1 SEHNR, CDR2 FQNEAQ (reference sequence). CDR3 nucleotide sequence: TGTGCCAGCAGCTTAGTCGGAGGCAATCAGCCCCAGCATTTT. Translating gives CASSLVGGNQPQHF.

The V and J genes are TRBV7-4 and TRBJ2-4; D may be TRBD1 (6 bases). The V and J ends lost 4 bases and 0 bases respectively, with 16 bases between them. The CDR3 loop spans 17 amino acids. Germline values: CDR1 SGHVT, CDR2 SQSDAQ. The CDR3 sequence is CASSSGTLPLAKNIQYF. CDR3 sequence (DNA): TGTGCCAGCAGCTCCGGGACACTTCCACTAGCCAAAAACATTCAGTACTTC. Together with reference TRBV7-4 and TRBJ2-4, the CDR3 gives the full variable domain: GAGVSQSPRYKVAKRGRDVALRCDSISGHVTLYWYRQTLGQGSEVLTYSQSDAQRDKSGRPSGRFSAERPERSVSTLKIQRTEQGDSAVYLCASSSGTLPLAKNIQYFGAGTRLSVL.

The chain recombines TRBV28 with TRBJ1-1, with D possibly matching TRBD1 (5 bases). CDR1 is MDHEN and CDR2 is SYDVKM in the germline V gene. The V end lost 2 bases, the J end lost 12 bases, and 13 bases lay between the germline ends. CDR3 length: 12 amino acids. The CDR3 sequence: CASSLDSVRPFF. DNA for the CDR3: TGTGCCAGCAGTTTAGACAGTGTGAGGCCTTTCTTT.

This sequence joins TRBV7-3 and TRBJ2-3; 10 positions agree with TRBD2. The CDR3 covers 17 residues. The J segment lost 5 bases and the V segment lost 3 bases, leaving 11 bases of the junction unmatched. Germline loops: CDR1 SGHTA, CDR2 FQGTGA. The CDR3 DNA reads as TGTGCCAGCAGCTTGGCGTCTAGCGGGAGAGTCGGAGATACGCAGTATTTT. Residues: CASSLASSGRVGDTQYF.

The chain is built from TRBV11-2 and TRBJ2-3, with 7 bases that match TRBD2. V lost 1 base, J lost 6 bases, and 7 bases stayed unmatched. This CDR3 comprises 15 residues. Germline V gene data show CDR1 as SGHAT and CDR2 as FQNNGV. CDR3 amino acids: CASSLAGGVSDTQYF. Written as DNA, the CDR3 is TGTGCCAGCAGCTTAGCGGGAGGAGTGTCGGATACGCAGTATTTT.

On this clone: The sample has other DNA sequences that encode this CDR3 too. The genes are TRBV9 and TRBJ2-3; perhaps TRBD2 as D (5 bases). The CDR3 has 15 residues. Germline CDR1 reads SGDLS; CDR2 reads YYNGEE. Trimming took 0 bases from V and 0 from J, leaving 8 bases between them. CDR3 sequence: CASSVAGVSTDTQYF. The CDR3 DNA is TGTGCCAGCAGCGTAGCCGGGGTAAGCACAGATACGCAGTATTTT.

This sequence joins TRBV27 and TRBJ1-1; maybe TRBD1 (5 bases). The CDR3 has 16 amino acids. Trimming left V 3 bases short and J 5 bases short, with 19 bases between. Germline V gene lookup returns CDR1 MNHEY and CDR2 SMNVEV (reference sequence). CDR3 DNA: TGTGCCAGCAGTTTTTTGCCTCGGGGGAGAGAAACTGAAGCTTTCTTT. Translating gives CASSFLPRGRETEAFF.

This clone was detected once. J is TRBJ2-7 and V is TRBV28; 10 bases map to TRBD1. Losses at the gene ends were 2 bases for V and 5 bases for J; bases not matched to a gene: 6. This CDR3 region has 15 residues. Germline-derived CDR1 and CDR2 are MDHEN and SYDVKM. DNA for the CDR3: TGTGCCAGCAGTTTAGGGACAGGGGCGCGCCACGAGCAGTACTTC. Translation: CASSLGTGARHEQYF.

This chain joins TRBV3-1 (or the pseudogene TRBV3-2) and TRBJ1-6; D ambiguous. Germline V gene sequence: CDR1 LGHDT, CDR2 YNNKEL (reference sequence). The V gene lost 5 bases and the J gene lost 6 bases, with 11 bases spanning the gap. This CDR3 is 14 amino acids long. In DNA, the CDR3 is TGTGCCAGCAGCTCGCGACTGGTTAATTCACCCCTCCACTTT. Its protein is CASSSRLVNSPLHF.

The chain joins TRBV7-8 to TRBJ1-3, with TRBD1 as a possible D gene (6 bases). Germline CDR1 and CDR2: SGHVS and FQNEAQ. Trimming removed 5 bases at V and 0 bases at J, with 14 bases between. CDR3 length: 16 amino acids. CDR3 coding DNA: TGTGCCAGCAGCGCCCGACAGGCCATCTCTGGAAACACCATATATTTT. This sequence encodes CASSARQAISGNTIYF.

CDR3 sequence (DNA): TGTGCCAGCAGTTTAAAAGGGGGTCAGCCCCAGCATTTT. Its protein product is CASSLKGGQPQHF. V gene TRBV27 combines with J gene TRBJ1-5, with D possibly matching TRBD1 (6 bases). Looked up from germline, CDR1 is MNHEY and CDR2 is SMNVEV (reference sequence). The CDR3 is 13 residues long. Trimming took 2 bases from V and 6 from J, leaving 8 bases between them.

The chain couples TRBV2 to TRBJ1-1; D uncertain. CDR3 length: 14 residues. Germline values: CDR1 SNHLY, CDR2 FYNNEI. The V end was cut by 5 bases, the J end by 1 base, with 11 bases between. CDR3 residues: CASSLGSGNTEAFF. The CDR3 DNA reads TGTGCCAGCAGTCTAGGCTCGGGGAACACTGAAGCTTTCTTT. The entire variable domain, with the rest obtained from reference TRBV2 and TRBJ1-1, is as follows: EPEVTQTPSHQVTQMGQEVILRCVPISNHLYFYWYRQILGQKVEFLVSFYNNEISEKSEIFDDQFSVERPDGSNFTLKIRSTKLEDSAMYFCASSLGSGNTEAFFGQGTRLTVV.

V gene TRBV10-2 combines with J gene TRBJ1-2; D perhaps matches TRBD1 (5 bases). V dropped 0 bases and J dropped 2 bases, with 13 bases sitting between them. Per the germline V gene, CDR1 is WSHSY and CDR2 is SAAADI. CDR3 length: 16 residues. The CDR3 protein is CASSESRRAPNYGYTF. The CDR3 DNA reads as TGCGCCAGCAGTGAGTCGCGCAGGGCCCCAAACTATGGCTACACCTTC.